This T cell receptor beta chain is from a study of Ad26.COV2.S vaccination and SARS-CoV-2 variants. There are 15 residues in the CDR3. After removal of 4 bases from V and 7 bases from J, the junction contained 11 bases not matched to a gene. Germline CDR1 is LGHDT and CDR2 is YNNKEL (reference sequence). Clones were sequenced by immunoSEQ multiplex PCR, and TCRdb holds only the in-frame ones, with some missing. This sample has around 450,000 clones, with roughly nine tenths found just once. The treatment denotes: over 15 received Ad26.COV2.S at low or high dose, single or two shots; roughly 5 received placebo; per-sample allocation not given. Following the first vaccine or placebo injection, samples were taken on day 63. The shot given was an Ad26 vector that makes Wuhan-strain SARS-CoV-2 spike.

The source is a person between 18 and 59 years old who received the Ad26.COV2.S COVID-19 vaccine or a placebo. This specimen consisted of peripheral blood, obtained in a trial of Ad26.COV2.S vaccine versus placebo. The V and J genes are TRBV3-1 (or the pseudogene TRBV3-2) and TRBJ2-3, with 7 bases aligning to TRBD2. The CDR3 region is CASSPWDYGKNTQYF. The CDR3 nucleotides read TGTGCCAGCAGCCCGTGGGACTACGGGAAAAATACGCAGTATTTT.